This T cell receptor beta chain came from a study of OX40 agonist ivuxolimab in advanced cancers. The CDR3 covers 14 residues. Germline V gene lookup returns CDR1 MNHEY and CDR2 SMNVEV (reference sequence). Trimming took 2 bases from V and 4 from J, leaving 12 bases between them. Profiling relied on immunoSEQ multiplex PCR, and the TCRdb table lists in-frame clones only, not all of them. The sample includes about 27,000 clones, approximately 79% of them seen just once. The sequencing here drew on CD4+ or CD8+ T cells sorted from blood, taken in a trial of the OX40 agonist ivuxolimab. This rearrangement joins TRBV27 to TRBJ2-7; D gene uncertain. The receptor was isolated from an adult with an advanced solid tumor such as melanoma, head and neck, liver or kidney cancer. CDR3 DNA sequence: TGTGCCAGCAGTTTAGTCTCTGGAGATTACGAGCAGTACTTC. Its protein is CASSLVSGDYEQYF.